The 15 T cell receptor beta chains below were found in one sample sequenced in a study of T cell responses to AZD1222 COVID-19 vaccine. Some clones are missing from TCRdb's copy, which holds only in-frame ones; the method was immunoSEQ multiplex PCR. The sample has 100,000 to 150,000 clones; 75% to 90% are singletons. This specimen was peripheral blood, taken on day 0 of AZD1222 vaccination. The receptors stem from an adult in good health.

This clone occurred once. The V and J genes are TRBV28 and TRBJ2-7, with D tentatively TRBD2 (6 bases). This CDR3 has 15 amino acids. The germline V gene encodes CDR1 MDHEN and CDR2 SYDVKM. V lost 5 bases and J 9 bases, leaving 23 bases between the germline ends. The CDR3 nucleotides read TGTGCCAGCAGTGCCTCAGGAGGGCGGGTCGTTGGGCAGTACTTC. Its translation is CASSASGGRVVGQYF.

The DNA for the CDR3 is TGCGCCAGCAGCCAGGTTCCCGGGACATTGCCCAATTCACCCCTCCACTTT. Its protein is CASSQVPGTLPNSPLHF. V is TRBV4-3 and J is TRBJ1-6, with a tentative D call TRBD1 (6 bases). Looked up from germline, CDR1 is LGHNA and CDR2 is YSLEER. Between the trimmed V and J ends, which lost 3 bases and 7 bases, there was a span of 19 bases. The CDR3 runs to 17 residues.

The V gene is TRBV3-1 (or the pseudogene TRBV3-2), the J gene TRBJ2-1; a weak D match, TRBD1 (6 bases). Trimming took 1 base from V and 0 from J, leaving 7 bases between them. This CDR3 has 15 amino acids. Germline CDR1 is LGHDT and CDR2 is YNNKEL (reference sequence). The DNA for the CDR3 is TGTGCCAGCAGCCAAGGAGGGGGCTCCTACAATGAGCAGTTCTTC. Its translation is CASSQGGGSYNEQFF.

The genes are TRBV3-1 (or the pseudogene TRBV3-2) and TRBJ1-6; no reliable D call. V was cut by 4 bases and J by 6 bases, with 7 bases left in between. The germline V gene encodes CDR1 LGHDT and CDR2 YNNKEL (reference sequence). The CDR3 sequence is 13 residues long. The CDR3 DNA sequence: TGTGCCAGCAGCCTTAGTACTAATTCACCCCTCCACTTT. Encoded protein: CASSLSTNSPLHF.

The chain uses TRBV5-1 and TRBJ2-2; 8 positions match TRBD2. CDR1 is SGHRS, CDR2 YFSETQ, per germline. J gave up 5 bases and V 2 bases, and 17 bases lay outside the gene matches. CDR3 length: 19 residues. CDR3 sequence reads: CASSFPKRGPLRGTGELFF. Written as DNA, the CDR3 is TGCGCCAGCAGCTTTCCGAAGCGGGGGCCTCTACGGGGAACCGGGGAGCTGTTTTTT.

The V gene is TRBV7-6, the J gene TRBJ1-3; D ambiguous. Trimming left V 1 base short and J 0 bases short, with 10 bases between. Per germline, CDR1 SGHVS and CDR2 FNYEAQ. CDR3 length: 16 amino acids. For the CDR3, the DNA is TGTGCCAGCAGCTTAGAGGGCAGGAGCTCTGGAAACACCATATATTTT. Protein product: CASSLEGRSSGNTIYF.

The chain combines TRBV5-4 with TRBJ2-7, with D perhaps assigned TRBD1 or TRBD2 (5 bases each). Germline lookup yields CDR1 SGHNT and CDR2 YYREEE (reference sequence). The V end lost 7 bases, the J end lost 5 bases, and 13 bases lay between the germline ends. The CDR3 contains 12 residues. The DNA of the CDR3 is TGTGCCAGCGGGTGGGGGAGCGACGAGCAGTACTTC. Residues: CASGWGSDEQYF.

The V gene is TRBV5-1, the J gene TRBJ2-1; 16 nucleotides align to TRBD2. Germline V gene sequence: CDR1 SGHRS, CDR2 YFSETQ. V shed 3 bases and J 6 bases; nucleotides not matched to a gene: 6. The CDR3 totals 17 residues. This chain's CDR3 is CASSSSGTSGGANEQFF. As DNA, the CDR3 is TGCGCCAGCAGCTCCTCCGGGACTAGCGGGGGGGCCAATGAGCAGTTCTTC.

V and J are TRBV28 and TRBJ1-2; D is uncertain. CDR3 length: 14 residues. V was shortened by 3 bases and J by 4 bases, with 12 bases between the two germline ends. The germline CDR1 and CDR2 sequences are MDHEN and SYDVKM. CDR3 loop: CASSFAGPFYGYTF. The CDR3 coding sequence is TGTGCCAGCAGTTTTGCGGGTCCGTTCTATGGCTACACCTTC.

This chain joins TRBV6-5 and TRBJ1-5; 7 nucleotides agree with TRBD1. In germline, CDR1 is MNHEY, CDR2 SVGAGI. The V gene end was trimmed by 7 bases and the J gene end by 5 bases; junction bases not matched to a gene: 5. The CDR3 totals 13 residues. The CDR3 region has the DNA TGTGCCAGCAAACCTCAGGGGGATCAGCCCCAGCATTTT. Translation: CASKPQGDQPQHF.

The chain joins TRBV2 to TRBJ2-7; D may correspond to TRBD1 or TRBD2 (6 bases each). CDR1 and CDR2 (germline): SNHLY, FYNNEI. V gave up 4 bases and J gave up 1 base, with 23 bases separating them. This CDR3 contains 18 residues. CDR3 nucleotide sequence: TGTGCCAGCAGTGTTTGGGGGGCGGACTTCCGGCCGTCCTACGAGCAGTACTTC. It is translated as CASSVWGADFRPSYEQYF.

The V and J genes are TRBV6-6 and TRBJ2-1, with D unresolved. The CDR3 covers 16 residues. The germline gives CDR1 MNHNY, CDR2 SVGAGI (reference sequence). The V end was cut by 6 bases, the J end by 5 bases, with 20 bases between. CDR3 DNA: TGTGCCAGCAGAAACATCGGCCGTTCCCGGAACAATGAGCAGTTCTTC. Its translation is CASRNIGRSRNNEQFF.

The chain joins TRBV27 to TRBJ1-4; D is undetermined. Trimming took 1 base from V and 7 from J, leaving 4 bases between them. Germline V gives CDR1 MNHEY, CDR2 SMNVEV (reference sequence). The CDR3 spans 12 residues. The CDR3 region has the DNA TGTGCCAGCAGTTTATTGGGTGAAAAACTGTTTTTT. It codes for CASSLLGEKLFF.

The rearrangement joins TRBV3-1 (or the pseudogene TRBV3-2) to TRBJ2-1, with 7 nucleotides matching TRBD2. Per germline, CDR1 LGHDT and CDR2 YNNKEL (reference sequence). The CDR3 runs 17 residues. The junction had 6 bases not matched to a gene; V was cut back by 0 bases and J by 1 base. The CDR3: CASSQEGLAASYNEQFF. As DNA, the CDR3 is TGTGCCAGCAGCCAAGAAGGGCTAGCGGCTTCCTACAATGAGCAGTTCTTC.

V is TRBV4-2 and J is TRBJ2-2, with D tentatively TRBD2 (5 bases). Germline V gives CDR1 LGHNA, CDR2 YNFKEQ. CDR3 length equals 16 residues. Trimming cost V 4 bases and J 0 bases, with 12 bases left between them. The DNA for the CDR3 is TGTGCCAGCAGCCCTCAAATCGGGGCGAACACCGGGGAGCTGTTTTTT. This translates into CASSPQIGANTGELFF.